This T cell receptor (beta chain) was documented in a study of radiotherapy plus CTLA-4 blockade in lung cancer (dated by TCRdb to the late 2010s). Context from the whole study: Objective responses occurred in 18% of enrolled patients, and around 29% achieved disease control. Beyond this particular receptor, the publication reports: After treatment with radiotherapy and ipilimumab, TCR clones that originated in tumors expanded in peripheral blood. Early dynamic changes in blood T cell clones, together with increased serum interferon-beta after radiation, were reported as the strongest predictors of response.

The library was obtained by the immunoSEQ multiplex PCR assay. TCRdb re-hosts the immuneACCESS table, in-frame sequences only. Its copies lack some clones; in the studies checked, an unresolved V gene accounts for under half of them, and the cause for the rest is not known. The sample has some 71,000 clones on record, around 76% of them singletons. The biggest ten clones account for about 17% of the sample. Notes on this clone: What antigen it recognizes has not been identified. No quality values exist for individual bases; no much larger clone is one base distant.

Cut back by 3 bases and 11 bases, the V and J ends lie 14 bases apart. CDR1 and CDR2 are read off the germline V gene as SGHTA and FQGNSA. Inclusive of the bounding cysteine and phenylalanine, the CDR3 is 12 residues long. Just the 36-base CDR3 DNA is kept, in frame starting at base 1. In this study, focal radiation therapy paired with CTLA-4 blockade (ipilimumab) was tested in patients who had chemo-refractory metastatic non-small-cell lung cancer. The origin of this receptor is a human donor with non-small cell lung cancer whose response to radiotherapy plus ipilimumab could not be evaluated. Some clones in this sample may be carry-over from other donors' samples. Source: peripheral blood, taken from a patient treated with radiotherapy plus ipilimumab. The sequence is built from TRBV7-2 and TRBJ2-7, and perhaps TRBD1 as D gene, on 5 matching bases. The encoded CDR3 is CASSFAWTRKYF. DNA sequence: TGTGCCAGCAGCTTCGCGTGGACAAGGAAGTACTTC.